This T cell receptor (beta chain) was identified during a study of T cell responses to AZD1222 COVID-19 vaccine. General study points: No repertoire was sampled before or during the peak T cell response, only after it. Elevations in Spike-specific TCR breadth and depth followed administration of two AZD1222 doses.

V lost 4 bases, J lost 1 base, and 10 bases lay in between. Germline V gives CDR1 SGHTA, CDR2 FQGNSA. The CDR3 has 14 amino acids. Only in-frame clones appear in the TCRdb table, and some are missing; sequencing was by immunoSEQ multiplex PCR. The data show about 120,000 clones, about 90% seen once. As to this clone: Its target is not known.

The chain has TRBV7-2 and TRBJ1-1; tentative D call: TRBD1 (5 bases). The sample in question was peripheral blood, obtained on day 0 of AZD1222 vaccination. The receptor comes from an adult in good health. CDR3 nucleotide sequence: TGTGCCAGCAGCTGGGGGACGGAGAACACTGAAGCTTTCTTT. Translated, it gives CASSWGTENTEAFF.